This T cell receptor (beta chain) derives from a study of T cell responses to AZD1222 COVID-19 vaccine. Findings and limits, study-wide: Only after the peak T cell response were repertoires sampled. Clonal diversity was possibly underestimated; the donors were predominantly white British and more often female.

Profiling relied on immunoSEQ multiplex PCR, and the TCRdb table lists in-frame clones only, not all of them. The sample records some 100,000 clones, 87% being singletons. A remark on this clone: What it binds is not known. Relative to the germline gene, one junction end is altered; a read error may explain this.

Germline V gene lookup returns CDR1 LGHNA and CDR2 YNFKEQ. The CDR3 sequence is 15 residues long. The V call is TRBV4-2, the J call TRBJ2-1; maybe TRBD2 (6 bases). The sequences come from peripheral blood, collected 28 days after the second AZD1222 dose. The receptor comes from an adult who received the AZD1222 COVID-19 vaccine. The CDR3 region has the DNA TGTGCCAGCAGCGAAGATTGGACTACTTACAATGAGCAGTTCTTC. This codes for CASSEDWTTYNEQFF.